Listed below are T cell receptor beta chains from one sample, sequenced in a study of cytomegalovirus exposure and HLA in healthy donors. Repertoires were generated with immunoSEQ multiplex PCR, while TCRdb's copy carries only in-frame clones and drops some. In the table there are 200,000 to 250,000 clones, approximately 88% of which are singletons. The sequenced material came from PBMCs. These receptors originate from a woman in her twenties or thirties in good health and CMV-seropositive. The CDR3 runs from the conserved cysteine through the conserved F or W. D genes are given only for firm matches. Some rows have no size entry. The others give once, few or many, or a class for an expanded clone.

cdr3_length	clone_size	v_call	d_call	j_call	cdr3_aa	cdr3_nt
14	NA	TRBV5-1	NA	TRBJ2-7	CASSVEGRSYEQYF	TGCGCCAGCAGCGTGGAGGGAAGATCCTACGAGCAGTACTTC
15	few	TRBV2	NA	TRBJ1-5	CASSVTGSGNQPQHF	TGTGCCAGCAGCGTGACAGGCTCGGGCAATCAGCCCCAGCATTTT
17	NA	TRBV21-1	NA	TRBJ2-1	CASSKERDRVNDNEQFF	TGTGCCAGCAGCAAAGAACGGGACAGGGTAAACGACAATGAGCAGTTCTTC
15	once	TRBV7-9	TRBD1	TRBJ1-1	CASSPSDREDTEAFF	TGTGCCAGCAGCCCAAGTGACAGGGAGGACACTGAAGCTTTCTTT
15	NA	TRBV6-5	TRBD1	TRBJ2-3	CASRLTGGAIDTQYF	TGTGCCAGCAGACTAACAGGGGGCGCAATAGATACGCAGTATTTT
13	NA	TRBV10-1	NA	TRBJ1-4	CASSEALGEKLFF	TGCGCCAGCAGTGAGGCCTTGGGGGAAAAACTGTTTTTT
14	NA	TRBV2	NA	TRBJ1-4	CASSGQAPREKLFF	TGTGCCAGCAGTGGACAGGCCCCTCGGGAAAAACTGTTTTTT
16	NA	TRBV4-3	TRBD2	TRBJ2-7	CASSQEGTSGLGEQYF	TGCGCCAGCAGCCAAGAGGGGACTAGCGGGTTGGGCGAGCAGTACTTC
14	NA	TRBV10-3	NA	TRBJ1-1	CAISNYDGNTEAFF	TGTGCCATCAGTAATTACGACGGGAACACTGAAGCTTTCTTT
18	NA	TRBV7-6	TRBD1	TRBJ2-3	CASSLSKGDRGRADTQYF	TGTGCCAGCAGCTTATCGAAAGGGGACAGGGGGCGCGCAGATACGCAGTATTTT
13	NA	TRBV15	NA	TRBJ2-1	CATSRGRDNEQFF	TGTGCCACCAGCAGAGGGCGAGACAATGAGCAGTTCTTC
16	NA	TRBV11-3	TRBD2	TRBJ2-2	CASSPTWREGHGELFF	TGTGCCAGCAGCCCGACCTGGCGGGAGGGCCACGGGGAGCTGTTTTTT
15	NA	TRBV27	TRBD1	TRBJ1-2	CASSLGQGRLYGYTF	TGTGCCAGCAGTTTAGGACAGGGGAGACTCTATGGCTACACCTTC
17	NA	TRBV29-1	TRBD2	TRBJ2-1	CSVEGLAGPSSYNEQFF	TGCAGCGTTGAAGGACTAGCGGGACCTAGCTCCTACAATGAGCAGTTCTTC
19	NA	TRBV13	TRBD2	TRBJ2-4	CASSLSGTSPPLAKNIQYF	TGTGCCAGCAGCCTTTCCGGGACTAGCCCACCTCTAGCCAAAAACATTCAGTACTTC
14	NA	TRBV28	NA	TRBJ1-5	CASMGLGIVQPQHF	TGTGCCAGCATGGGTCTGGGAATCGTTCAGCCCCAGCATTTT
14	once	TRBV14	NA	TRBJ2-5	CASSQDASIETQYF	TGTGCCAGCAGCCAAGATGCTAGTATTGAGACCCAGTACTTC
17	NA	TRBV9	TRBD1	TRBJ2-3	CASSAGTGTSYTDTQYF	TGTGCCAGCAGCGCCGGGACAGGAACATCTTACACAGATACGCAGTATTTT
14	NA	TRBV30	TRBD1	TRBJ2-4	CAWSVGTAKNIQYF	TGTGCCTGGAGTGTAGGGACAGCTAAAAACATTCAGTACTTC
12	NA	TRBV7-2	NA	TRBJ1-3	CASSLGGNTIYF	TGTGCCAGCAGCTTAGGGGGAAACACCATATATTTT
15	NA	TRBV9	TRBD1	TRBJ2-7	CASSPGTGGFHEQYF	TGTGCCAGCAGCCCTGGGACAGGGGGCTTCCACGAGCAGTACTTC
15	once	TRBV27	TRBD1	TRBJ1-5	CASTRTGGGNQPQHF	TGTGCCAGCACCAGGACAGGGGGCGGCAATCAGCCCCAGCATTTT
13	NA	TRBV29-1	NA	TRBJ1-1	CSAVLGMNTEAFF	TGCAGCGCCGTGCTGGGTATGAACACTGAAGCTTTCTTT
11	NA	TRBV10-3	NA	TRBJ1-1	CAIRTNTEAFF	TGTGCCATCAGGACAAACACTGAAGCTTTCTTT
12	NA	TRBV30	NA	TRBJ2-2	CAWSTSPGELFF	TGTGCCTGGAGTACAAGCCCCGGGGAGCTGTTTTTT
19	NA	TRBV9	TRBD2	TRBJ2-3	CASSTQTSGRAVDSDTQYF	TGTGCCAGCAGCACCCAGACTAGCGGGAGGGCCGTCGATTCAGATACGCAGTATTTT
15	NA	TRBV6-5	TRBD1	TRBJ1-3	CASSYKGAGGNTIYF	TGTGCCAGCAGTTACAAGGGGGCCGGTGGAAACACCATATATTTT
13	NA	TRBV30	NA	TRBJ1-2	CAWTWTQNYGYTF	TGTGCCTGGACCTGGACGCAGAACTATGGCTACACCTTC
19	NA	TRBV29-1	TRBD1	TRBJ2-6	CSVEDGTGRAKSGANVLTF	TGCAGCGTTGAAGACGGGACAGGGAGAGCTAAGTCTGGGGCCAACGTCCTGACTTTC
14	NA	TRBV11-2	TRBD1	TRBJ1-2	CASSHGQGARGYTF	TGTGCCAGCAGCCACGGACAGGGGGCCCGGGGCTACACCTTC
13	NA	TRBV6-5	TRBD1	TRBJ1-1	CASSTDRAAEAFF	TGTGCCAGCAGTACAGACAGGGCGGCTGAAGCTTTCTTT
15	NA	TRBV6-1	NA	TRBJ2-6	CASSKTGSGANVLTF	TGTGCCAGCAGTAAAACAGGGTCAGGGGCCAACGTCCTGACTTTC
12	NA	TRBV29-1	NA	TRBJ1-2	CSVGYQDYGYTF	TGCAGCGTTGGATATCAGGACTATGGCTACACCTTC
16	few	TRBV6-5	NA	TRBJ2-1	CASSYASSGVRNEQFF	TGTGCCAGCAGTTACGCGTCAAGCGGAGTTCGCAATGAGCAGTTCTTC
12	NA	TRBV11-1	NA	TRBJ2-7	CASSLAVGEQYF	TGTGCCAGCAGCTTAGCGGTGGGAGAGCAGTACTTC
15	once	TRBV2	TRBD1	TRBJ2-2	CASSPQGANTGELFF	TGTGCCAGCAGCCCGCAGGGGGCGAACACCGGGGAGCTGTTTTTT
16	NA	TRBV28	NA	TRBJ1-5	CASRQKGFWGNQPQHF	TGTGCCAGCAGGCAAAAGGGCTTCTGGGGCAATCAGCCCCAGCATTTT
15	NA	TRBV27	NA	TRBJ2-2	CASSIPPGNTGELFF	TGTGCCAGCAGTATTCCCCCCGGGAACACCGGGGAGCTGTTTTTT
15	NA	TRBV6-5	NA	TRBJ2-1	CASRVQEGSYNEQFF	TGTGCCAGCAGGGTACAGGAGGGCTCCTACAATGAGCAGTTCTTC
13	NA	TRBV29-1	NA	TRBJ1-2	CSVTVGTDYGYTF	TGCAGCGTAACTGTGGGGACGGACTATGGCTACACCTTC
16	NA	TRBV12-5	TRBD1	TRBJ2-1	CASGFSRTGFGGEQFF	TGTGCTAGTGGTTTTTCGCGGACAGGGTTTGGTGGTGAGCAGTTCTTC
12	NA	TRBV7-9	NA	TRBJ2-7	CASSLAGDEQYF	TGTGCCAGCAGCTTAGCGGGGGACGAGCAGTACTTC
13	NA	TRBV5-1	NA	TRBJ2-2	CASSFEGSGELFF	TGCGCCAGCAGCTTTGAAGGTTCCGGGGAGCTGTTTTTT
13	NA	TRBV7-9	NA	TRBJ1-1	CASSLETNTEAFF	TGTGCCAGCAGCTTAGAAACGAACACTGAAGCTTTCTTT
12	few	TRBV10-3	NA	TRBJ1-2	CAISQKEYGYTF	TGTGCCATCAGTCAAAAGGAATATGGCTACACCTTC
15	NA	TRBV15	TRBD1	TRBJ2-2	CATSSGQDYTGELFF	TGTGCCACCAGCTCGGGACAGGATTACACCGGGGAGCTGTTTTTT
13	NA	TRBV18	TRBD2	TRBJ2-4	CASSGLAGDIQYF	TGTGCCAGCTCGGGACTAGCAGGTGACATTCAGTACTTC
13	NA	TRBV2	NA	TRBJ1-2	CASSDGANYGYTF	TGTGCCAGCAGTGATGGCGCCAACTATGGCTACACCTTC
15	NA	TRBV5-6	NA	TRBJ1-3	CASSFGRSSGNTIYF	TGTGCCAGCAGCTTCGGACGGTCCTCTGGAAACACCATATATTTT
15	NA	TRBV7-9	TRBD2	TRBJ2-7	CASSFATSETYEQYF	TGTGCCAGCAGCTTCGCGACTAGCGAGACTTACGAGCAGTACTTC
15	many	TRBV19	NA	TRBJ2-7	CASSLREGTTYEQYF	TGTGCCAGTAGTCTCCGTGAAGGGACGACCTACGAGCAGTACTTC
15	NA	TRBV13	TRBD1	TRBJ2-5	CASSLWDRGEETQYF	TGTGCCAGCAGCCTCTGGGACAGGGGGGAAGAGACCCAGTACTTC
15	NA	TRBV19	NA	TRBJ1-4	CASSTRTATNEKLFF	TGTGCCAGTAGTACCCGGACGGCAACTAATGAAAAACTGTTTTTT